The source of this T cell receptor beta chain is a study of T cells in Graves' hyperthyroidism and ophthalmopathy. On the study more broadly: Peripheral blood sampling occurred at initial diagnosis, before any treatment.

The CDR3 runs 13 residues. V was shortened by 5 bases and J by 5 bases, with 13 bases between the two germline ends. Germline V gene data show CDR1 as ENHRY and CDR2 as SYGVKD. Amplified regions were TCR beta CDR3 sequences from RNA transcripts. TCR CDR3 underwent first-round RT-PCR with the HTBI primer set. Each CDR3 protein gets one entry after TCRdb re-called the multiplex PCR reads with MiXCR. Of hundreds of thousands of distinct CDR3 sequences listed, about 15% are singletons. This TCR was sampled from a woman aged 25 to 45 with Graves' hyperthyroidism that later progressed to Graves' ophthalmopathy. The chain recombines TRBV10-3 with TRBJ2-7; the D gene is possibly TRBD2 (6 bases). Sequencing was performed on blood. This chain's CDR3 is CAISPLKRDEQYF. The CDR3 DNA reads TGTGCCATCAGTCCGCTGAAGCGGGACGAGCAGTACTTC.